This is a list of T cell receptor beta chains from one sample in a study of T cells in localized non-small cell lung cancer. Sequencing was performed with immunoSEQ multiplex PCR; in TCRdb, only in-frame clones are kept and a portion is missing. The sample carries 30,000 or so clones, roughly 87% recorded once. The sequencing used peripheral blood, collected before any cancer treatment. Receptors originate from a male donor aged 60 or over with stage I lung adenocarcinoma. Each CDR3 is given with its conserved first and last residue. A D gene is named only where the DNA matches it firmly. Clone size is given for some rows only: seen once, a few or many times, or a class if the clone is expanded.

V,J,D,size,CDR3,DNA
TRBV2,TRBJ1-5,.,.,CAYAGTSDQPQHF,TGTGCCTATGCCGGGACATCTGATCAGCCCCAGCATTTT
TRBV28,TRBJ2-7,.,.,CASRTIYEQYF,TGTGCCAGCAGGACTATCTACGAGCAGTACTTC
TRBV7-6,TRBJ1-6,.,.,CASSSSPGGPNSPLHF,TGTGCCAGCAGCTCCTCCCCAGGTGGCCCAAATTCACCCCTCCACTTT
TRBV9,TRBJ2-7,TRBD1,.,CASSVEAGGRFEQYF,TGTGCCAGCAGCGTAGAGGCAGGGGGCAGGTTCGAGCAGTACTTC
TRBV5-1,TRBJ2-1,.,.,CASSLVGLTMGNNEQFF,TGCGCCAGCAGCTTGGTCGGACTCACAATGGGCAACAATGAGCAGTTCTTC
TRBV4-2,TRBJ1-2,.,.,CASSNGAGNDGYTF,TGTGCCAGCAGCAACGGGGCAGGGAATGATGGCTACACCTTC
TRBV5-5,TRBJ2-3,.,.,CASSSLTDTQYF,TGTGCCAGCAGCTCCCTCACAGATACGCAGTATTTT
TRBV2,TRBJ1-4,TRBD1,.,CASSGDRVANEKLFF,TGTGCCAGCAGTGGAGACAGGGTGGCTAATGAAAAACTGTTTTTT
TRBV27,TRBJ2-1,TRBD2,few,CASRSSGVSSYNEQFF,TGTGCCAGCAGGAGTAGCGGGGTGAGCTCCTACAATGAGCAGTTCTTC
TRBV2,TRBJ2-1,.,.,CASRIDQIRQFF,TGTGCCAGCAGAATAGACCAAATCAGGCAGTTCTTC
TRBV4-1,TRBJ2-2,.,.,CASSQDRASGELFF,TGCGCCAGCAGCCAAGACAGGGCGTCCGGGGAGCTGTTTTTT
TRBV5-8,TRBJ2-1,.,.,CASSPRWGGQREQFF,TGTGCCAGCAGCCCTCGGTGGGGGGGCCAGCGTGAGCAGTTCTTC
TRBV28,TRBJ2-2,TRBD1,.,CASSLGDRTSGELFF,TGTGCCAGCAGTTTAGGGGACAGGACCTCCGGGGAGCTGTTTTTT
TRBV19,TRBJ1-2,.,.,CASSVKSGLGYGYTF,TGTGCCAGTAGTGTGAAATCGGGACTGGGGTATGGCTACACCTTC
TRBV5-5,TRBJ1-5,.,.,CASSSHGTGKAQHF,TGTGCCAGCAGCAGTCACGGGACCGGTAAAGCCCAGCATTTT
TRBV2,TRBJ1-1,TRBD1,.,CASYPEQGAGEAFF,TGTGCCAGCTATCCCGAACAGGGGGCTGGTGAAGCTTTCTTT
TRBV28,TRBJ2-7,TRBD1,.,CASLDRAPYYEQYF,TGTGCCAGCCTAGACAGGGCCCCCTACTACGAGCAGTACTTC
TRBV7-6,TRBJ1-6,.,.,CASSPGAKAGSPLHF,TGTGCCAGCAGCCCAGGGGCCAAGGCAGGGTCACCCCTCCACTTT
TRBV2,TRBJ2-2,.,.,CASSDFPGVITGELFF,TGTGCCAGCAGTGACTTCCCAGGGGTTATCACCGGGGAGCTGTTTTTT
TRBV11-2,TRBJ2-5,TRBD2,.,CASSLALAGGWLDF,TGTGCCAGCAGCTTAGCGTTAGCGGGGGGGTGGTTGGACTTC
TRBV5-4,TRBJ2-7,.,.,CASSRGGSGNEQYF,TGTGCCAGCAGCAGGGGGGGGTCTGGCAACGAGCAGTACTTC
TRBV29-1,TRBJ2-1,TRBD2,.,CSAAAGVGEQFF,TGCAGCGCCGCAGCGGGAGTAGGTGAGCAGTTCTTC
TRBV6-6,TRBJ2-3,TRBD2,.,CASSYSSGGGPDTQYF,TGTGCCAGCAGTTACTCTTCGGGGGGGGGCCCAGATACGCAGTATTTT
TRBV30,TRBJ2-2,TRBD2,.,CAWAAGGTGELFF,TGTGCCTGGGCCGCGGGGGGCACCGGGGAGCTGTTTTTT
TRBV30,TRBJ1-4,.,.,CAWSDGAIEKLFF,TGTGCCTGGAGTGACGGGGCGATTGAAAAACTGTTTTTT
TRBV30,TRBJ1-5,.,.,CAWSAGGGVNQPQHF,TGTGCCTGGAGTGCTGGGGGAGGGGTCAATCAGCCCCAGCATTTT
TRBV11-2,TRBJ2-2,.,.,CASNLNQDPNTGELFF,TGTGCCAGCAACCTCAACCAGGACCCCAACACCGGGGAGCTGTTTTTT
TRBV7-2,TRBJ2-1,.,.,CASSETTSSYNEQFF,TGTGCCAGCAGCGAGACTACCTCATCCTACAATGAGCAGTTCTTC
TRBV5-6,TRBJ1-1,.,.,CASSKQAPEAFF,TGTGCCAGCAGTAAACAGGCCCCTGAAGCTTTCTTT
TRBV5-1,TRBJ2-1,TRBD2,.,CASSGEGWGEQFF,TGCGCCAGCAGCGGGGAGGGGTGGGGAGAGCAGTTCTTC
TRBV28,TRBJ2-7,.,.,CASIQWGGGAYEQYF,TGTGCCAGCATCCAATGGGGAGGTGGGGCCTACGAGCAGTACTTC
TRBV7-9,TRBJ2-2,TRBD1,.,CASSLRHGTGNTGELFF,TGTGCCAGCAGCTTGCGGCATGGGACAGGGAACACCGGGGAGCTGTTTTTT
TRBV6-5,TRBJ1-2,TRBD1,few,CASSYSTGGIGGYTF,TGTGCCAGCAGTTACTCTACAGGGGGAATAGGTGGCTACACCTTC
TRBV6-5,TRBJ1-1,.,.,CASSYQGNTEAFF,TGTGCCAGCAGTTACCAGGGGAACACTGAAGCTTTCTTT
TRBV6-6,TRBJ1-4,.,once,CASTPGGGFDEKLFF,TGTGCCAGCACCCCAGGCGGGGGTTTTGATGAAAAACTGTTTTTT
TRBV30,TRBJ2-1,.,.,CAWNKDIYNEQFF,TGTGCCTGGAACAAGGACATTTACAATGAGCAGTTCTTC
TRBV4-3,TRBJ2-6,.,.,CASSPGGINNRPGANVLTF,TGCGCCAGCAGCCCTGGGGGTATCAACAACCGTCCTGGGGCCAACGTCCTGACTTTC
TRBV28,TRBJ1-4,TRBD1,.,CASRGQGRATNEKLFF,TGTGCCAGCAGAGGACAGGGAAGGGCAACTAATGAAAAACTGTTTTTT
TRBV15,TRBJ2-1,.,medium-sized,CATSRDHRGLEFF,TGTGCCACCAGCAGAGATCATCGGGGTTTGGAGTTCTTC
TRBV10-3,TRBJ2-2,.,.,CAINTRQGGFTGELFF,TGTGCCATCAATACCCGGCAGGGCGGGTTCACCGGGGAGCTGTTTTTT